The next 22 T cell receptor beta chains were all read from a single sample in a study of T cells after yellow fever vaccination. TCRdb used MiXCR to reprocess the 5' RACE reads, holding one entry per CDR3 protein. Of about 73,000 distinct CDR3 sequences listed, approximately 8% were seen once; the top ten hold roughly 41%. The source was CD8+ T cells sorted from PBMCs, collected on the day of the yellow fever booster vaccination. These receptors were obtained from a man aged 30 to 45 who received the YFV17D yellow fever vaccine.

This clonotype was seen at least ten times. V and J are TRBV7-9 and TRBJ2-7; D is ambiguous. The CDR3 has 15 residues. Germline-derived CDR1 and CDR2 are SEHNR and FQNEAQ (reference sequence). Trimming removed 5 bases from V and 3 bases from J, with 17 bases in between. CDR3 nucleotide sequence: TGTGCCAGCAGCCGCACCGGTCAACCCATCTACGAGCAGTACTTC. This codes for CASSRTGQPIYEQYF.

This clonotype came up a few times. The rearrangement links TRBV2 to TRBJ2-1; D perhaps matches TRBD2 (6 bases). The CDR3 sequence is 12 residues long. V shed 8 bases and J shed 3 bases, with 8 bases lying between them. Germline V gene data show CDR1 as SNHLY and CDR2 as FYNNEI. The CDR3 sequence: CASADYYNEQFF. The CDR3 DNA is TGTGCCAGCGCGGACTACTACAATGAGCAGTTCTTC. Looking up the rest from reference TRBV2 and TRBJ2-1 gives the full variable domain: EPEVTQTPSHQVTQMGQEVILRCVPISNHLYFYWYRQILGQKVEFLVSFYNNEISEKSEIFDDQFSVERPDGSNFTLKIRSTKLEDSAMYFCASADYYNEQFFGPGTRLTVL.

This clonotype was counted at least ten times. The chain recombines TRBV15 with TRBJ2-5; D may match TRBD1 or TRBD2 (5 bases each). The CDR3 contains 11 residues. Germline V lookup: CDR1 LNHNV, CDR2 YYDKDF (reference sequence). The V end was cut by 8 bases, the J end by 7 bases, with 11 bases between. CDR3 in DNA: TGTGCCACCCTTGAGAGGGGGACCCAGTACTTC. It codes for CATLERGTQYF.

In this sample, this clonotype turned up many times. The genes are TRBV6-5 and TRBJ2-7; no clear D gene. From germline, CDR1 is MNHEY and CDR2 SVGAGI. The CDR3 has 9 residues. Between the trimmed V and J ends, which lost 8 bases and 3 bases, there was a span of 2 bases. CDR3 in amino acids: CASGYEQYF. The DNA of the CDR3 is TGTGCCAGCGGCTACGAGCAGTACTTC.

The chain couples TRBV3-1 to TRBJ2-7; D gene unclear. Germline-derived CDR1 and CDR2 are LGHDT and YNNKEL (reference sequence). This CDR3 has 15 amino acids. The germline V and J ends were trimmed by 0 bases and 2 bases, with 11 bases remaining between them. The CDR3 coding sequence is TGTGCCAGCAGCCAAGAAATCGGGCTTACCTACGAGCAGTACTTC. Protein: CASSQEIGLTYEQYF.

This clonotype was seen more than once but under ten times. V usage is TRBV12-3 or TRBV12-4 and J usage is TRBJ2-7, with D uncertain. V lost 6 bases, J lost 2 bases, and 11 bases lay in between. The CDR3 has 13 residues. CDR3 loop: CASRDLRTYEQYF. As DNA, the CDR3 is TGTGCCAGCAGGGACCTGCGGACCTACGAGCAGTACTTC.

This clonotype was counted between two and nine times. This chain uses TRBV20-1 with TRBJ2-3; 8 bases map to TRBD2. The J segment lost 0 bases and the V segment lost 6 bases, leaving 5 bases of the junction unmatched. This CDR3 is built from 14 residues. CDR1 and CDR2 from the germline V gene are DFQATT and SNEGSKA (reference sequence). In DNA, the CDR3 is TGCAGTGCCGGTAGCGGGGTTAGCACAGATACGCAGTATTTT. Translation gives CSAGSGVSTDTQYF.

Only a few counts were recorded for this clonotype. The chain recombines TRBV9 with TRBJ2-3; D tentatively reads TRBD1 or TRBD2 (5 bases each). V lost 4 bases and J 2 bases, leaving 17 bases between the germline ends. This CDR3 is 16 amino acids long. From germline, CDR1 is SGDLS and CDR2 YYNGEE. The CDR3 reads CASSTQTERYTDTQYF. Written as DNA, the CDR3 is TGTGCCAGCAGCACCCAGACAGAGCGGTACACAGATACGCAGTATTTT.

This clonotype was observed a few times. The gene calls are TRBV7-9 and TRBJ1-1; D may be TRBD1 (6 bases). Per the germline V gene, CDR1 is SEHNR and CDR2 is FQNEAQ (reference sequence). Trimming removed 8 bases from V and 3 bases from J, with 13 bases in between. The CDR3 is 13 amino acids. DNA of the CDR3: TGTGCCAGCTTGGGGGGCTGGGACACTGAAGCTTTCTTT. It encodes CASLGGWDTEAFF.

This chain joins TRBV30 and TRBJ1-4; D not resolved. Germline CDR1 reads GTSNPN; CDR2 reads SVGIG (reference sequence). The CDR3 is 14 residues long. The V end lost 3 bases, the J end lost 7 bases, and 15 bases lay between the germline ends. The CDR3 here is CAWSEAQTGEKLFF. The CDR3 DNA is TGTGCCTGGAGCGAGGCTCAGACCGGTGAAAAACTGTTTTTT.

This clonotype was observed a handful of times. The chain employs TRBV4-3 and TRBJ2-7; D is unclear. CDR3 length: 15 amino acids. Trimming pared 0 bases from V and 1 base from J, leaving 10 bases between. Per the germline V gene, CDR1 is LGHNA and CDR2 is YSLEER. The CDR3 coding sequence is TGCGCCAGCAGCCAAGATTTTGGACCTTCCTACGAGCAGTACTTC. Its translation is CASSQDFGPSYEQYF.

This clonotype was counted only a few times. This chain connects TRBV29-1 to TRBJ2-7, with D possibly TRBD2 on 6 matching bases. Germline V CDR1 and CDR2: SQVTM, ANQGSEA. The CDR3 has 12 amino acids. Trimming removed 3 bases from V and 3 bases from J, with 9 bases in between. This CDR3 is CSVEAGNYEQYF. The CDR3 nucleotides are TGCAGCGTTGAGGCGGGGAACTACGAGCAGTACTTC.

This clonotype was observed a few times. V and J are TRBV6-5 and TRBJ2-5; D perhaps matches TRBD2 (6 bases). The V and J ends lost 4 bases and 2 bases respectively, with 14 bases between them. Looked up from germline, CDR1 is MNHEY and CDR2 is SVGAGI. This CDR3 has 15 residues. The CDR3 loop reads CASSSPLAAQETQYF. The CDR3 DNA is TGTGCCAGCAGTTCACCCTTAGCGGCACAAGAGACCCAGTACTTC.

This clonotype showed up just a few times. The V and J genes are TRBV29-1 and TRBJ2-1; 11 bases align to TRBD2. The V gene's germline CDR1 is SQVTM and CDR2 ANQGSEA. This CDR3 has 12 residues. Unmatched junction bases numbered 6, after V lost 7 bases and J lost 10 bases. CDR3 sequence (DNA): TGCAGCGGGACGCGACTAGCGGGAGAGCAGTTCTTC. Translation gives CSGTRLAGEQFF.

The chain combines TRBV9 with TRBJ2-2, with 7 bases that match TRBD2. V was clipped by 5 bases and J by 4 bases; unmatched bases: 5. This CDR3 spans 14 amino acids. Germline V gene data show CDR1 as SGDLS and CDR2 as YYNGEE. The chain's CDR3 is CASRLREGTGELFF. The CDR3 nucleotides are TGTGCCAGCAGACTCAGGGAGGGCACCGGGGAGCTGTTTTTT.

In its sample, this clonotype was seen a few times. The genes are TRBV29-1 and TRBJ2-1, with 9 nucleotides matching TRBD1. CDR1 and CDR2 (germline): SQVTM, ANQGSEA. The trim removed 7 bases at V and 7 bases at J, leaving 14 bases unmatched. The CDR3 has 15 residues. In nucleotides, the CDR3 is TGCAGCGATGCCGAAGGGACAGGGAAGGAAAATGAGCAGTTCTTC. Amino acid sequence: CSDAEGTGKENEQFF.

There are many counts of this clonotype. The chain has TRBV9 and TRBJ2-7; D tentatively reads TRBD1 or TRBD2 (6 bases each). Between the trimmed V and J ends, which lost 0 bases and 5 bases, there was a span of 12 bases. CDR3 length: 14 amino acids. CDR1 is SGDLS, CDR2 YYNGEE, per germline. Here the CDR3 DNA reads TGTGCCAGCAGCGTAGTCGGGGGCGAGGACGAGCAGTACTTC. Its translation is CASSVVGGEDEQYF.

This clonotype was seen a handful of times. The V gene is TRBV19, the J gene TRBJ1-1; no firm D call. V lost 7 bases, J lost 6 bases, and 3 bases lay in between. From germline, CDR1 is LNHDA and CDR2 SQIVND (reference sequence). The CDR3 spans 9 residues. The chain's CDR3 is CASTPEAFF. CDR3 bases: TGTGCCAGTACGCCTGAAGCTTTCTTT.

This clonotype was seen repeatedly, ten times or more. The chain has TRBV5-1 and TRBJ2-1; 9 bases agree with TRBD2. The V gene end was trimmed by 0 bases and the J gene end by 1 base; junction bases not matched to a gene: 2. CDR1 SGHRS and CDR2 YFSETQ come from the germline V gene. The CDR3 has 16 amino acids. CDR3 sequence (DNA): TGCGCCAGCAGCTTGGCCCTAGCGGGATCCTACAATGAGCAGTTCTTC. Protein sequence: CASSLALAGSYNEQFF.

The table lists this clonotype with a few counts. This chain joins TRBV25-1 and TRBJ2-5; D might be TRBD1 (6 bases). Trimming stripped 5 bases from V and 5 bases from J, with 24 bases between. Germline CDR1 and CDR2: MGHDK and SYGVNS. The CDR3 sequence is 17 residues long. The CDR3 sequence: CASSLMGAAGAVETQYF. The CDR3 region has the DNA TGTGCCAGCAGTCTCATGGGGGCTGCAGGGGCGGTGGAGACCCAGTACTTC.

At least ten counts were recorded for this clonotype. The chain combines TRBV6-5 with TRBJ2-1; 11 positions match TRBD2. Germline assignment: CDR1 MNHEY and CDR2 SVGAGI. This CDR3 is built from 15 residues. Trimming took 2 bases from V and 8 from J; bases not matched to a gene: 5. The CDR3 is CASSYTTSGIDEQFF. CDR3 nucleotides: TGTGCCAGCAGTTACACGACTAGCGGGATCGATGAGCAGTTCTTC.

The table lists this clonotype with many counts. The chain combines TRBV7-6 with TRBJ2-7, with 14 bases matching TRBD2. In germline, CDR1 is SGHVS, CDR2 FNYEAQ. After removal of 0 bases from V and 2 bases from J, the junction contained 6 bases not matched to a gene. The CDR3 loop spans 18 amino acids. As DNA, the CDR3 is TGTGCCAGCAGCTTAGCTGGACTAGCGGGAGGAGTAACCTACGAGCAGTACTTC. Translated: CASSLAGLAGGVTYEQYF.